Presented here are 8 T cell receptor beta chains from one specimen sequenced in a study of response to subunit inactivated influenza vaccine (dated by TCRdb to about 2018). Preparation of the library involved RT-PCR. The instrument was an Illumina HiSeq 2500. Using fastp trimming at Q25 and MiXCR clonotype assembly, TCRdb reanalyzed the public sequencing data and kept in-frame beta chains. Here each entry gathers all rows of one CDR3 protein and keeps the most common genes and DNA. The sample records more than 600,000 distinct CDR3 sequences, around 18% of which are singletons. Of the sample, roughly a tenth falls within the top ten clones. Material: PBMCs from blood, obtained roughly 5 days after vaccination. The origin of the receptors is a man aged 45-65 years who received an inactivated influenza vaccine. Donor details come from another sample of the same person, matched by shared clones.

This clonotype was counted between two and nine times. The chain has TRBV20-1 and TRBJ1-1; D may be TRBD1 (6 bases). Trimming left V 1 base short and J 4 bases short, with 13 bases between. Germline CDR1 DFQATT, CDR2 SNEGSKA (reference sequence). The CDR3 extends over 14 amino acids. The CDR3 DNA follows: TGCAGTGCTAGAGCCAGGGGAGGTGCCACTGAAGCTTTCTTT. Protein: CSARARGGATEAFF.

Points on this clonotype: The junction and the germline gene differ at one end; a read error may be behind it. V and J are TRBV5-5 and TRBJ1-1; a weak D match, TRBD1 (5 bases). CDR1 is SGHKS and CDR2 is YYEKEE in the germline V gene (reference sequence). CDR3 size: 13 residues. CDR3 in amino acids: CASSLGRNSEAFF. The CDR3 nucleotides are TGTGCCAGCAGCCTGGGACGGAACAGTGAAGCTTTCTTT. Based on the CDR3 plus reference TRBV5-5 and TRBJ1-1, the full variable domain is DAGVTQSPTHLIKTRGQQVTLRCSPISGHKSVSWYQQVLGQGPQFIFQYYEKEERGRGNFPDRFSARQFPNYSSELNVNALLLGDSALYLCASSLGRNSEAFFGQGTRLTVV.

V and J are TRBV9 and TRBJ2-1, with 12 bases fitting TRBD2. The CDR3 consists of 19 residues. The germline CDR1 and CDR2 sequences are SGDLS and YYNGEE. V was clipped by 3 bases and J by 10 bases; unmatched bases: 20. CDR3 in amino acids: CASSARGVTSGRRDLEQFF. CDR3 nucleotide sequence: TGTGCCAGCAGCGCCCGGGGGGTAACTAGCGGGAGGAGGGACCTGGAGCAGTTCTTC.

This clonotype was counted ten times or more. The chain recombines TRBV29-1 with TRBJ2-3, with TRBD1 matching over 9 bases. The CDR3 runs to 14 residues. The V gene's germline CDR1 is SQVTM and CDR2 ANQGSEA. The CDR3 region is CRRAGDRDTDTQYF. CDR3 sequence (DNA): TGCAGAAGAGCAGGGGACAGGGACACAGATACGCAGTATTTT.

This clonotype came up a few times. The gene calls are TRBV7-2 and TRBJ2-1, with 7 bases aligning to TRBD2. The germline V gene encodes CDR1 SGHTA and CDR2 FQGNSA. Trimming cost V 0 bases and J 8 bases; bases outside gene matches: 10. There are 16 residues in the CDR3. Here the CDR3 DNA reads TGTGCCAGCAGCTTAGCGCTGGGCGGGGGAGGGTATGAGCAGTTCTTC. Translation gives CASSLALGGGGYEQFF.

J is TRBJ1-2 and V is TRBV9; no clear D. The germline gives CDR1 SGDLS, CDR2 YYNGEE. This CDR3 contains 15 residues. V was pared by 0 bases and J by 3 bases, with 12 bases between. The CDR3 nucleotides are TGTGCCAGCAGCGTAGTGTCTGGCAACCACTATGGCTACACCTTC. Encoded protein: CASSVVSGNHYGYTF. The complete variable domain, with remaining parts taken from reference TRBV9 and TRBJ1-2, reads DSGVTQTPKHLITATGQRVTLRCSPRSGDLSVYWYQQSLDQGLQFLIQYYNGEERAKGNILERFSAQQFPDLHSELNLSSLELGDSALYFCASSVVSGNHYGYTFGSGTRLTVV.

J is TRBJ1-5 and V is TRBV12-3 or TRBV12-4; D possibly corresponds to TRBD1 (5 bases). The CDR3 consists of 15 residues. Deletions cut 3 bases from V and 3 bases from J, with 12 bases between. CDR3 amino acids: CASSFIAGPNQPQHF. The CDR3 nucleotides read TGTGCCAGCAGTTTCATAGCGGGACCCAATCAGCCCCAGCATTTT.

The chain has TRBV6-2 or TRBV6-3 and TRBJ2-1; the match to TRBD2 covers 7 bases. V trimming: 2 bases; J trimming: 2 bases; junction bases outside the gene matches: 3. The V gene's germline CDR1 is MNHEY and CDR2 SVGEGT. CDR3 length equals 15 residues. CDR3 DNA: TGTGCCAGCAGTTACAGAGCGGGACCCTACAATGAGCAGTTCTTC. Protein product: CASSYRAGPYNEQFF.